The 6 T cell receptor beta chains below come from one sample, sequenced in a study of tumor-infiltrating lymphocytes in primary liver carcinoma (dated by TCRdb to 2015 to 2018). TCRdb records Illumina HiSeq 2500 as the sequencer. Starting from about 550 ng total RNA, TCRbeta-specific cDNA was produced by reverse transcription with a constant-region primer and ProtoScript II reverse transcriptase. Three nested multiplex PCR rounds, following a slightly modified ARM-PCR procedure, were used to build the TCRbeta libraries. Each of the first two PCR rounds ran for approximately 10 cycles and used multiplex TRBV1-TRBV30 forward primers together with a Cbeta reverse primer. TCRdb itself trimmed the public reads at Q25 with fastp, ran MiXCR and retained productive beta chains. Records with the same CDR3 protein are collapsed into one entry carrying the most frequent genes and DNA. This sample gives some 120,000 distinct CDR3 sequences in total; around 62% of them show up just once. The ten biggest clones cover about a tenth of the sample.

Total RNA and DNA were co-extracted from roughly 20-30 mg of bulk tissue with the AllPrep DNA/RNA mini kit, without cell sorting. Material: liver tumor tissue from sampling region 1. Taken with the paper, the label for cell subset or site translates to: tumor region T1, superior pole. The receptor source for this set is a woman in her sixties with primary liver carcinoma and hepatitis B virus infection.

In DNA form, the CDR3 reads TGTGCCAGCAGTTTCAGCTTTGGGTCCAACTTCATGACTTTC. Residues: CASSFSFGSNFMTF. The gene calls are TRBV12-3 or TRBV12-4 and TRBJ2-6; no reliable D call. This CDR3 comprises 14 residues. V lost 3 bases, J lost 17 bases, and 20 bases lay in between.

To note about this clonotype: One end of the junction is discordant with germline, which a read error may explain. The rearrangement joins TRBV5-1 to TRBJ2-7; D may correspond to TRBD1 or TRBD2 (6 bases each). This CDR3 spans 13 amino acids. Germline V CDR1 and CDR2: SGHRS, YFSETQ. Written as DNA, the CDR3 is TGCGCCAGCAGCCTCTTGGGGGGCTTGGAGCTGTACTTC. Encoded protein: CASSLLGGLELYF.

V usage is TRBV5-6 and J usage is TRBJ2-3; D is ambiguous. From germline, CDR1 is SGHDT and CDR2 YYEEEE. V lost 5 bases and J lost 0, with 10 bases in between. The CDR3 spans 14 residues. The CDR3 loop reads CASSFALSTDTQYF. The DNA of the CDR3 is TGTGCCAGCAGTTTCGCCCTGAGCACAGATACGCAGTATTTT.

Details on this clonotype: A much larger clone lies a single base off, so this may be a read error. The J gene is TRBJ1-4, the V gene TRBV28, with D perhaps matching TRBD1 (5 bases). The V gene's germline CDR1 is MDHEN and CDR2 SYDVKM. This CDR3 contains 18 residues. In DNA, the CDR3 is TGTACCAGCAGTTTATTCCATTCTCTCGGGACGGTAAATGAAAAACTGTTTTTT. Translation gives CTSSLFHSLGTVNEKLFF.

This clonotype appeared many times. This chain uses TRBV4-1 with TRBJ2-1, with D possibly TRBD1 on 6 matching bases. V was clipped by 1 base and J by 3 bases, with 19 bases between them. Germline V gives CDR1 MGHRA, CDR2 YSYEKL. The CDR3 is 18 residues long. The CDR3 reads CASSQVGFGAGVYNEQFF. DNA for the CDR3: TGCGCCAGCAGCCAAGTTGGCTTCGGGGCAGGGGTCTACAATGAGCAGTTCTTC.

V is TRBV30 and J is TRBJ2-3; TRBD2 matches 9 bases. CDR1 and CDR2 from the germline V gene are GTSNPN and SVGIG (reference sequence). After removal of 1 base from V and 4 bases from J, the junction contained 9 bases not matched to a gene. There are 16 residues in the CDR3. The CDR3, as DNA: TGTGCCTGGAGTGACGGTAGCGGGAGACCCCCAGATACGCAGTATTTT. Its protein product is CAWSDGSGRPPDTQYF. Full variable domain (outside the CDR3, taken from reference TRBV30 and TRBJ2-3): SQTIHQWPATLVQPVGSPLSLECTVEGTSNPNLYWYRQAAGRGLQLLFYSVGIGQISSEVPQNLSASRPQDRQFILSSKKLLLSDSGFYLCAWSDGSGRPPDTQYFGPGTRLTVL.